One and the same sample provided the 19 T cell receptor beta chains below, sequenced in a study of T cell responses to AZD1222 COVID-19 vaccine. Sequencing was performed with immunoSEQ multiplex PCR; in TCRdb, only in-frame clones are kept and a portion is missing. In the table there are some 140,000 clones, around nine tenths of which are singletons. The specimen was peripheral blood, collected on day 0 of AZD1222 vaccination. Receptor source: an adult in good health.

V and J are TRBV6-5 and TRBJ1-1; a weak D match, TRBD1 (5 bases). CDR3 length: 12 residues. Germline V CDR1 and CDR2: MNHEY, SVGAGI. Trimming took 7 bases from V and 1 from J, leaving 7 bases between them. In DNA, the CDR3 is TGTGCCAGCATTCAGGGGAACACTGAAGCTTTCTTT. This encodes CASIQGNTEAFF.

This clone was observed a single time. This chain joins TRBV19 and TRBJ1-1, with D perhaps TRBD1 (5 bases). The CDR3 has 13 amino acids. Trimming removed 5 bases at V and 3 bases at J, with 10 bases between. Germline loops: CDR1 LNHDA, CDR2 SQIVND (reference sequence). In DNA form, the CDR3 reads TGTGCCAGTAGTCAGGGAGGGGACACTGAAGCTTTCTTT. As protein: CASSQGGDTEAFF. The whole variable domain, filled in from reference TRBV19 and TRBJ1-1, reads DGGITQSPKYLFRKEGQNVTLSCEQNLNHDAMYWYRQDPGQGLRLIYYSQIVNDFQKGDIAEGYSVSREKKESFPLTVTSAQKNPTAFYLCASSQGGDTEAFFGQGTRLTVV.

This rearrangement joins TRBV5-6 to TRBJ1-2, with D uncertain. Germline V gives CDR1 SGHDT, CDR2 YYEEEE. Trimming removed 1 base at V and 6 bases at J, with 4 bases between. The CDR3 is made up of 11 amino acids. CDR3 DNA sequence: TGTGCCAGCAGCTTGAGGGATGGCTACACCTTC. It specifies CASSLRDGYTF.

This chain uses TRBV5-1 with TRBJ1-2; no clear D gene. V was shortened by 0 bases and J by 0 bases, with 9 bases between the two germline ends. CDR3 length: 15 residues. CDR1 SGHRS and CDR2 YFSETQ come from the germline V gene. The CDR3 reads CASSLAAATNYGYTF. The CDR3 DNA is TGCGCCAGCAGCTTGGCGGCAGCGACTAACTATGGCTACACCTTC.

The rearrangement joins TRBV28 to TRBJ2-5; D gene uncertain. V was clipped by 5 bases and J by 5 bases, with 18 bases between them. In germline, CDR1 is MDHEN, CDR2 SYDVKM. The CDR3 runs 15 residues. This CDR3 reads CASSDDRWALETQYF. The CDR3 DNA is TGTGCCAGCAGTGATGACCGGTGGGCACTCGAGACCCAGTACTTC.

V gene TRBV6-1 combines with J gene TRBJ1-2; D is possibly TRBD1 (5 bases). Trimming removed 2 bases from V and 4 bases from J, with 14 bases in between. Germline CDR1 is MNHNS and CDR2 is SASEGT. This CDR3 is built from 15 residues. This chain's CDR3 is CASSETFQGSYGYTF. CDR3 coding DNA: TGTGCCAGCAGTGAAACTTTCCAGGGATCCTATGGCTACACCTTC.

V gene TRBV7-8 combines with J gene TRBJ1-2; D possibly corresponds to TRBD1 (5 bases). Germline values: CDR1 SGHVS, CDR2 FQNEAQ. This CDR3 has 14 amino acids. Trimming removed 5 bases from V and 8 bases from J, with 18 bases in between. The CDR3 loop is CASSGKAGTKGYTF. The CDR3 coding sequence is TGTGCCAGCAGCGGCAAGGCGGGGACTAAAGGCTACACCTTC.

The chain links TRBV5-8 to TRBJ2-2, with a possible D match to TRBD2 (5 bases). The V gene lost 1 base and the J gene lost 4 bases, with 8 bases spanning the gap. Germline V gene lookup returns CDR1 SGHTS and CDR2 YDEGEE. The CDR3 spans 14 residues. The CDR3: CASSLTRGTGELFF. The CDR3 region has the DNA TGTGCCAGCAGCTTGACCCGGGGCACCGGGGAGCTGTTTTTT. The entire variable domain, with the rest obtained from reference TRBV5-8 and TRBJ2-2, is as follows: EAGVTQSPTHLIKTRGQQATLRCSPISGHTSVYWYQQALGLGLQFLLWYDEGEERNRGNFPPRFSGRQFPNYSSELNVNALELEDSALYLCASSLTRGTGELFFGEGSRLTVL.

The gene calls are TRBV5-5 and TRBJ1-5; tentatively, D is TRBD1 (5 bases). The CDR3 sequence is 15 residues long. V was trimmed by 2 bases and J by 5 bases, leaving 14 bases between them. The V gene's germline CDR1 is SGHKS and CDR2 YYEKEE (reference sequence). In nucleotides, the CDR3 is TGTGCCAGCAGCTTTTGGGGCCAGGGAGATCAGCCCCAGCATTTT. Protein sequence: CASSFWGQGDQPQHF.

The rearrangement joins TRBV7-9 to TRBJ2-7; D may be TRBD1 (5 bases). V gave up 3 bases and J gave up 4 bases, with 13 bases separating them. Looked up from germline, CDR1 is SEHNR and CDR2 is FQNEAQ (reference sequence). CDR3 size: 14 residues. The CDR3 reads CASSFQDTEYEQYF. The CDR3 DNA reads TGTGCCAGCAGCTTCCAGGACACCGAATACGAGCAGTACTTC.

The V gene is TRBV9, the J gene TRBJ2-3, with 8 bases identical to TRBD2. Germline V CDR1 and CDR2: SGDLS, YYNGEE. There are 17 residues in the CDR3. With 4 bases clipped from V and 4 bases from J, the junction kept 14 bases outside the gene matches. CDR3 loop: CASSLSQPGGPADTQYF. The CDR3 nucleotides are TGTGCCAGCAGCCTATCCCAGCCGGGAGGGCCCGCAGATACGCAGTATTTT. Full variable domain (missing parts from reference TRBV9 and TRBJ2-3): DSGVTQTPKHLITATGQRVTLRCSPRSGDLSVYWYQQSLDQGLQFLIQYYNGEERAKGNILERFSAQQFPDLHSELNLSSLELGDSALYFCASSLSQPGGPADTQYFGPGTRLTVL.

This clone was seen only a few times. The rearrangement joins TRBV7-9 to TRBJ2-7; 10 nucleotides line up with TRBD2. The junction had 7 bases not matched to a gene; V was cut back by 5 bases and J by 6 bases. The CDR3 totals 14 residues. CDR1 is SEHNR, CDR2 FQNEAQ, per germline (reference sequence). In nucleotides, the CDR3 is TGTGCCAGCAGCCCCGGGACTAGCGTGCGCGAGCAGTACTTC. This encodes CASSPGTSVREQYF.

This chain links TRBV5-6 with TRBJ1-6; tentatively, D is TRBD1 (6 bases). The germline V and J ends were trimmed by 7 bases and 6 bases, with 8 bases remaining between them. The CDR3 has 12 residues. Germline assignment: CDR1 SGHDT and CDR2 YYEEEE. CDR3 nucleotides: TGTGCCAGCCGGACAGCTAATTCACCCCTCCACTTT. This sequence encodes CASRTANSPLHF.

The CDR3 loop reads CASDLDGVGTEAFF. For the CDR3, the DNA is TGTGCCTCTGATCTTGATGGGGTCGGCACTGAAGCTTTCTTT. The chain recombines TRBV30 with TRBJ1-1, with D hard to call. The CDR3 loop spans 14 amino acids. The V and J ends lost 7 bases and 4 bases respectively, with 19 bases between them. Germline assignment: CDR1 GTSNPN and CDR2 SVGIG (reference sequence).

The CDR3 protein is CASSYAGDTEAFF. The CDR3 DNA is TGCGCCAGCAGTTACGCAGGGGATACTGAAGCTTTCTTT. The V call is TRBV5-1, the J call TRBJ1-1, with a tentative D call TRBD1 (6 bases). V lost 5 bases, J lost 5 bases, and 13 bases lay in between. Germline CDR1 is SGHRS and CDR2 is YFSETQ. This CDR3 spans 13 amino acids.

This chain links TRBV28 with TRBJ1-6, with a weak D call TRBD1 (6 bases). V dropped 6 bases and J dropped 8 bases, with 20 bases sitting between them. The CDR3 is made up of 16 amino acids. Germline V gene sequence: CDR1 MDHEN, CDR2 SYDVKM. CDR3 residues: CASRATQGRTDSPLHF. DNA of the CDR3: TGTGCCAGCAGAGCCACCCAGGGGAGGACGGATTCACCCCTCCACTTT.

The chain employs TRBV19 and TRBJ2-7; D is perhaps TRBD2 (6 bases). The CDR3 length is 14 residues. Germline assignment: CDR1 LNHDA and CDR2 SQIVND (reference sequence). V was shortened by 5 bases and J by 6 bases, with 17 bases between the two germline ends. The CDR3 protein is CASSLATGDLEQYF. CDR3 nucleotide sequence: TGTGCCAGTAGTCTAGCGACCGGTGATCTCGAGCAGTACTTC. Variable domain in full (rest from reference TRBV19 and TRBJ2-7): DGGITQSPKYLFRKEGQNVTLSCEQNLNHDAMYWYRQDPGQGLRLIYYSQIVNDFQKGDIAEGYSVSREKKESFPLTVTSAQKNPTAFYLCASSLATGDLEQYFGPGTRLTVT.

The V call is TRBV4-3, the J call TRBJ1-4; D is unresolved. CDR1 is LGHNA and CDR2 is YSLEER in the germline V gene. This CDR3 is built from 15 residues. V gave up 4 bases and J gave up 4 bases, with 13 bases separating them. Here the CDR3 DNA reads TGCGCCAGCAGCCCGGAGGGAGGTTTTAATGAAAAACTGTTTTTT. This translates into CASSPEGGFNEKLFF.

The chain joins TRBV7-3 to TRBJ1-1; the D is unclear. With 3 bases removed from V and 3 bases from J, the gap between germline ends came to 8 bases. The CDR3 consists of 13 residues. Germline-derived CDR1 and CDR2 are SGHTA and FQGTGA. Written as DNA, the CDR3 is TGTGCCAGCAGCTTGATAACTGACACTGAAGCTTTCTTT. Residues: CASSLITDTEAFF.